What follows are 25 T cell receptor beta chains derived from one specimen sequenced in a study of identical twins (dated by TCRdb to about 2016). The method was 5' RACE. Sequencing instrument: Illumina HiSeq 2000. TCRdb handled the public reads itself, with Q25 trimming in fastp and clone calling in MiXCR, and kept productive beta chains. CDR3 protein sequences are deduplicated, and each keeps its most common genes and DNA. This sample comprises about 500,000 distinct CDR3 sequences, approximately 15% of them detected only once. Clones ranked in the top ten supply around 0.98% of the sample. This sample was also put to use in a study of yellow fever vaccine responses in identical twins.

The sample consisted of CD4+ T cells sorted from blood. The receptors derive from a young woman in good health.

This clonotype has more than one count but fewer than ten. The J gene is TRBJ2-2, the V gene TRBV5-1, with 12 bases aligning to TRBD2. The CDR3 consists of 18 residues. Losses at the gene ends were 0 bases for V and 5 bases for J; bases not matched to a gene: 8. Per the germline V gene, CDR1 is SGHRS and CDR2 is YFSETQ. DNA of the CDR3: TGCGCCAGCAGCTTGGCGCTAGCGGGAGGGCCAGGGACCGGGGAGCTGTTTTTT. Translation gives CASSLALAGGPGTGELFF.

This clonotype was seen only a few times. CDR3 in amino acids: CASSYLRTGVDTGELFF. CDR3 nucleotides: TGTGCCAGCAGTTACTTAAGGACAGGGGTGGACACCGGGGAGCTGTTTTTT. V gene TRBV6-5 combines with J gene TRBJ2-2; 9 bases fit TRBD1. Trimming cost V 1 base and J 3 bases; bases outside gene matches: 6. This CDR3 is 17 amino acids long. The V gene's germline CDR1 is MNHEY and CDR2 SVGAGI.

The V and J genes are TRBV25-1 and TRBJ2-2; 7 bases are shared with TRBD1. This CDR3 contains 15 residues. Germline V gene data show CDR1 as MGHDK and CDR2 as SYGVNS. Trimming removed 6 bases from V and 4 bases from J; junction bases left unmatched: 8. This CDR3 reads CASRRTGSGTGELFF. In nucleotides, the CDR3 is TGTGCCAGCAGGAGGACAGGCTCGGGCACCGGGGAGCTGTTTTTT.

There are many counts of this clonotype. The V and J genes are TRBV12-3 or TRBV12-4 and TRBJ2-4; maybe TRBD2 (7 bases). V gave up 6 bases and J gave up 6 bases, with 12 bases separating them. This CDR3 comprises 13 residues. CDR3 DNA: TGTGCCAGCAGCATAAGGGGGGGAAACATTCAGTACTTC. It codes for CASSIRGGNIQYF.

This clonotype was observed a handful of times. The chain employs TRBV12-3 or TRBV12-4 and TRBJ1-1; 9 bases are shared with TRBD1. J was trimmed by 5 bases and V by 2 bases; bases with no gene match: 9. The CDR3 has 16 amino acids. CDR3 region: CASSLRTGVLGTEAFF. The CDR3 DNA reads TGTGCCAGCAGTTTAAGGACAGGGGTATTAGGTACTGAAGCTTTCTTT.

This clonotype was observed a few times. J is TRBJ1-1 and V is TRBV29-1; D is undetermined. Trimming removed 4 bases from V and 3 bases from J, with 15 bases in between. Per the germline V gene, CDR1 is SQVTM and CDR2 is ANQGSEA. The CDR3 consists of 14 residues. This CDR3 reads CSVALNRVDTEAFF. For the CDR3, the DNA is TGCAGCGTTGCCTTAAACCGGGTGGACACTGAAGCTTTCTTT.

This clonotype appeared many times. The chain recombines TRBV10-3 with TRBJ2-7, with TRBD1 matching 10 bases. Germline-derived CDR1 and CDR2 are ENHRY and SYGVKD. The ends lost 7 bases at V and 1 base at J; junction bases unmatched: 4. This CDR3 is built from 14 residues. The CDR3 DNA sequence: TGTGCCATCAACTCGGGACAGGGGTCCTACGAGCAGTACTTC. Its protein product is CAINSGQGSYEQYF.

The chain has TRBV28 and TRBJ2-7; tentative D call: TRBD1 (6 bases). V was trimmed by 5 bases and J by 7 bases, leaving 24 bases between them. CDR1 and CDR2 from the germline V gene are MDHEN and SYDVKM. The length of the CDR3 is 16 residues. The CDR3 DNA is TGTGCCAGCAGTCCCGCGGACAGAACCAGGACGGGGGAGCAGTACTTC. It codes for CASSPADRTRTGEQYF.

Only a few counts were recorded for this clonotype. The chain uses TRBV5-1 and TRBJ2-1; D not certain. The CDR3 totals 19 residues. Between the trimmed V and J ends, which lost 1 base and 0 bases, there was a span of 20 bases. Germline V CDR1 and CDR2: SGHRS, YFSETQ. CDR3 in amino acids: CASSLKDKSKKSSYNEQFF. CDR3 DNA: TGCGCCAGCAGCTTGAAAGACAAGTCCAAGAAGAGCTCCTACAATGAGCAGTTCTTC.

This clonotype showed up many times. V gene TRBV20-1 combines with J gene TRBJ2-7; the match to TRBD1 covers 8 bases. CDR1 and CDR2 from the germline V gene are DFQATT and SNEGSKA (reference sequence). This CDR3 spans 13 amino acids. V dropped 7 bases and J dropped 2; count of bases not matched to a gene: 7. For the CDR3, the DNA is TGCAGTGTTTCGACAGGGGAGACCTACGAGCAGTACTTC. This sequence encodes CSVSTGETYEQYF.

The chain combines TRBV5-1 with TRBJ2-2; 7 bases match TRBD1. CDR3 size: 15 residues. Germline V gene data show CDR1 as SGHRS and CDR2 as YFSETQ. V shed 2 bases, J shed 4 bases, and the junction held 5 bases outside the gene matches. CDR3 DNA: TGCGCCAGCAGCTTCACAGGGGTCAGCACCGGGGAGCTGTTTTTT. This sequence encodes CASSFTGVSTGELFF.

This rearrangement joins TRBV20-1 to TRBJ2-7; TRBD2 is a possible D gene (6 bases). Between the trimmed V and J ends, which lost 0 bases and 6 bases, there was a span of 15 bases. Germline loops: CDR1 DFQATT, CDR2 SNEGSKA (reference sequence). The CDR3 covers 14 residues. DNA of the CDR3: TGCAGTGCTAGAGATGTAACGGGAGCTGGCGAGCAGTACTTC. It specifies CSARDVTGAGEQYF.

CDR3 in DNA: TGTGCCAGCAGCTCAAAACCGGGACAGGGAGGCTACACCTTC. Encoded protein: CASSSKPGQGGYTF. V is TRBV7-2 and J is TRBJ1-2, with 9 bases lining up with TRBD1. V lost 4 bases and J lost 8; bases outside the gene matches: 8. CDR3 length: 14 amino acids. In germline, CDR1 is SGHTA, CDR2 FQGNSA.

The chain combines TRBV7-3 with TRBJ2-3; D is tentatively TRBD1 or TRBD2 (5 bases each). CDR1 is SGHTA and CDR2 is FQGTGA in the germline V gene. The CDR3 length is 16 residues. Trimming took off 1 base at V and 3 bases at J, with 14 bases between the two ends. The DNA for the CDR3 is TGTGCCAGCAGCTTAAGCCCAGGCTGGGGGACAGATACGCAGTATTTT. Its protein product is CASSLSPGWGTDTQYF. The complete variable domain, with remaining parts taken from reference TRBV7-3 and TRBJ2-3, reads GAGVSQTPSNKVTEKGKYVELRCDPISGHTALYWYRQSLGQGPEFLIYFQGTGAADDSGLPNDRFFAVRPEGSVSTLKIQRTERGDSAVYLCASSLSPGWGTDTQYFGPGTRLTVL.

The rearrangement joins TRBV15 to TRBJ2-7; 7 bases are shared with TRBD1. Per the germline V gene, CDR1 is LNHNV and CDR2 is YYDKDF (reference sequence). The CDR3 length is 14 residues. The V and J ends lost 3 bases and 3 bases, in that order; junction bases with no gene match: 5. Here the CDR3 DNA reads TGTGCCACCAGCAGGACAGGGAACCGCTACGAGCAGTACTTC. Translated, it gives CATSRTGNRYEQYF. Combining the CDR3 with reference TRBV15 and TRBJ2-7 gives the whole variable domain DAMVIQNPRYQVTQFGKPVTLSCSQTLNHNVMYWYQQKSSQAPKLLFHYYDKDFNNEADTPDNFQSRRPNTSFCFLDIRSPGLGDTAMYLCATSRTGNRYEQYFGPGTRLTVT.

This clonotype was seen ten or more times. The chain joins TRBV12-3 or TRBV12-4 to TRBJ1-5; 8 positions match TRBD1. The junction had 11 bases not matched to a gene; V was cut back by 6 bases and J by 7 bases. The CDR3 runs 15 residues. The CDR3 loop is CASSRQGKGEQPQHF. CDR3 DNA: TGTGCCAGCAGCCGACAGGGGAAGGGGGAGCAGCCCCAGCATTTT.

This clonotype was counted at least ten times. V usage is TRBV28 and J usage is TRBJ2-7; 7 bases are a match to TRBD2. After removal of 8 bases from V and 1 base from J, the junction contained 14 bases not matched to a gene. The germline CDR1 and CDR2 sequences are MDHEN and SYDVKM. The CDR3 covers 16 residues. The CDR3 DNA follows: TGTGCCAGCCCTAATTCGCCGCCAGCGGGATCCTACGAGCAGTACTTC. Translating it yields CASPNSPPAGSYEQYF. Filled out from reference TRBV28 and TRBJ2-7, the complete variable domain reads DVKVTQSSRYLVKRTGEKVFLECVQDMDHENMFWYRQDPGLGLRLIYFSYDVKMKEKGDIPEGYSVSREKKERFSLILESASTNQTSMYLCASPNSPPAGSYEQYFGPGTRLTVT.

This clonotype was counted at least ten times. J is TRBJ1-3 and V is TRBV20-1; D is perhaps TRBD1 (6 bases). V lost 2 bases and J lost 0, with 8 bases in between. Per the germline V gene, CDR1 is DFQATT and CDR2 is SNEGSKA (reference sequence). The CDR3 loop spans 14 amino acids. This CDR3 reads CSARRGDSGNTIYF. CDR3 bases: TGCAGTGCTAGAAGGGGGGACTCTGGAAACACCATATATTTT.

This clonotype was seen a few times. This sequence joins TRBV28 and TRBJ2-4; 8 bases line up with TRBD2. The CDR3 has 15 amino acids. Per the germline V gene, CDR1 is MDHEN and CDR2 is SYDVKM. Trimming removed 8 bases from V and 4 bases from J; junction bases left unmatched: 10. This CDR3 reads CASEYGGGAKNIQYF. Written as DNA, the CDR3 is TGTGCCAGCGAATACGGGGGGGGGGCAAAAAACATTCAGTACTTC.

This clonotype was detected a few times. The J gene is TRBJ1-5, the V gene TRBV29-1; D ambiguous. The CDR3 sequence is 13 residues long. V was clipped by 2 bases and J by 4 bases, with 9 bases between them. Germline values: CDR1 SQVTM, CDR2 ANQGSEA. The CDR3 spells CSVEITVNQPQHF. As DNA, the CDR3 is TGCAGCGTTGAAATAACGGTAAATCAGCCCCAGCATTTT.

The chain uses TRBV5-5 and TRBJ2-2, with D possibly matching TRBD1 (5 bases). CDR1 is SGHKS and CDR2 is YYEKEE in the germline V gene (reference sequence). Trimming removed 0 bases from V and 7 bases from J, with 13 bases in between. The CDR3 is 15 residues long. DNA of the CDR3: TGTGCCAGCAGCTTGGGGCGTGGGGCGAACGGGGAGCTGTTTTTT. This gives the protein CASSLGRGANGELFF.

The chain joins TRBV19 to TRBJ1-5, with D unclear. The CDR3 extends over 14 amino acids. Germline V gene data show CDR1 as LNHDA and CDR2 as SQIVND (reference sequence). V shed 7 bases and J shed 6 bases, with 16 bases lying between them. The CDR3 is CASNLGIGPQPQHF. The CDR3, as DNA: TGTGCCAGTAATTTGGGGATCGGGCCTCAGCCCCAGCATTTT.

The rearrangement uses TRBV28 and TRBJ2-5, with D possibly matching TRBD1 (6 bases). Germline values: CDR1 MDHEN, CDR2 SYDVKM. V shed 6 bases and J shed 5 bases, with 19 bases lying between them. The CDR3 contains 15 residues. CDR3 sequence reads: CASRPGTNRGETQYF. CDR3 bases: TGTGCCAGCAGACCCGGGACAAACAGAGGGGAGACCCAGTACTTC.

The chain combines TRBV7-2 with TRBJ2-7; D call uncertain. The V end lost 2 bases, the J end lost 6 bases, and 8 bases lay between the germline ends. The germline V gene encodes CDR1 SGHTA and CDR2 FQGNSA. The CDR3 spans 12 residues. CDR3 region: CASSLLGPEQYF. The DNA for the CDR3 is TGTGCCAGCAGCTTACTCGGTCCCGAGCAGTACTTC. The whole variable domain, filled in from reference TRBV7-2 and TRBJ2-7, reads GAGVSQSPSNKVTEKGKDVELRCDPISGHTALYWYRQSLGQGLEFLIYFQGNSAPDKSGLPSDRFSAERTGGSVSTLTIQRTQQEDSAVYLCASSLLGPEQYFGPGTRLTVT.

The table lists this clonotype with many counts. This chain joins TRBV3-1 and TRBJ2-3; D gene ambiguous. V was cut by 0 bases and J by 7 bases, with 20 bases left in between. CDR1 is LGHDT, CDR2 YNNKEL, per germline (reference sequence). This CDR3 contains 17 residues. CDR3 loop: CASSQDGIADRRHTQYF. The CDR3 bases are TGTGCCAGCAGCCAAGATGGTATCGCGGACCGCCGACATACGCAGTATTTT.